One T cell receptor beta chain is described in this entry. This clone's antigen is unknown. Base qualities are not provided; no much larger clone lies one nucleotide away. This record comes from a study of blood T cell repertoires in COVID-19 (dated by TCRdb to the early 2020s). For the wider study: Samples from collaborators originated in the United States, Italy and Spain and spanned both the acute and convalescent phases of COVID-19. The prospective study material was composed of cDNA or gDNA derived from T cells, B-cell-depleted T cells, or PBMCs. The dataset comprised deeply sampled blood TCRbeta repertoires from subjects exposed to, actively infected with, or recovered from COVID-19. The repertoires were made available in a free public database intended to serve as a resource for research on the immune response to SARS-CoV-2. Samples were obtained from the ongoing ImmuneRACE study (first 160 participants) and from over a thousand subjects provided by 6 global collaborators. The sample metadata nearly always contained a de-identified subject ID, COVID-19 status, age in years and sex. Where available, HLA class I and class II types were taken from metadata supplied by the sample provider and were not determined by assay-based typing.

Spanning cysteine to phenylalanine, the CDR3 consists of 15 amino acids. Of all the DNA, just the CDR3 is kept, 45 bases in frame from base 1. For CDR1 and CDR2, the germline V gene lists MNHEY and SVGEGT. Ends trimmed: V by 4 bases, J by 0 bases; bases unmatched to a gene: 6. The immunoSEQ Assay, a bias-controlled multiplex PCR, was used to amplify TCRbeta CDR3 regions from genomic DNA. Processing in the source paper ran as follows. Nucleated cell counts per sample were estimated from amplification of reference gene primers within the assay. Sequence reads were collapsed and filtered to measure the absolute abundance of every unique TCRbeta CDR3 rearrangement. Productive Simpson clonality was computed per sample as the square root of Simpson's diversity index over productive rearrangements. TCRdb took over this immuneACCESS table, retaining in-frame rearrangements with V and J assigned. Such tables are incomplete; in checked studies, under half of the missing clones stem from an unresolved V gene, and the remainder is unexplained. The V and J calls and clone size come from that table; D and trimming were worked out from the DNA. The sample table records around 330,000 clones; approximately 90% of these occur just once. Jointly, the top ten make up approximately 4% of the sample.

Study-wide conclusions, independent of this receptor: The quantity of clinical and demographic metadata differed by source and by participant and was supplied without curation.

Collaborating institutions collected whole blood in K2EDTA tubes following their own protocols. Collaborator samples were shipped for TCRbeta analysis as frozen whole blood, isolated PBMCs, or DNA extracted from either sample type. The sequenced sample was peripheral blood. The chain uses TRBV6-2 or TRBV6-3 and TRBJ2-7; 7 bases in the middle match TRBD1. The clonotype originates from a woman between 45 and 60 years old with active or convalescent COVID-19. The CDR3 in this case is CASSSLRDSSYEQYF. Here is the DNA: TGTGCCAGCAGTTCTCTCCGGGACAGCTCCTACGAGCAGTACTTC.